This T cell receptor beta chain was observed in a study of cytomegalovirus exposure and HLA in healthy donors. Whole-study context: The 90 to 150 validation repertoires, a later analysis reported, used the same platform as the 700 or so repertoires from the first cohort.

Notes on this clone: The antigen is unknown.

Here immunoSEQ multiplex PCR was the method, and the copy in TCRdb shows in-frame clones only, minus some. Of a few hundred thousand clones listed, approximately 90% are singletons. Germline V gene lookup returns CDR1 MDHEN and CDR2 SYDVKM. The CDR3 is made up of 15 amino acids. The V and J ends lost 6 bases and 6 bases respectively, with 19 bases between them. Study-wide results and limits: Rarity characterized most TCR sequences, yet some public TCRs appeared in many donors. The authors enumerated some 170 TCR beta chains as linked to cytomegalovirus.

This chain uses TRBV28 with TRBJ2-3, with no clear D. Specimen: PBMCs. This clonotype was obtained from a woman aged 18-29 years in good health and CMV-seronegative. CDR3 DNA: TGTGCCAGCAGACCGCAGATCTGGCAGTTGGATACGCAGTATTTT. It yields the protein CASRPQIWQLDTQYF.